The T cell receptor beta chain under discussion was sequenced for a study of post-analysis software for immune sequencing data. Background on the study: Relapsing-remitting, secondary progressive and progressive-relapsing multiple sclerosis courses were included. General observations from the study: Higher frequency in patients than in controls was seen for roughly five TRBV segments, with TRBV5-6, TRBV5-1 and TRBV20-1 among them. F-measure co-clustering was strong for batch-matched samples. There was significantly lower normalized Chao1 diversity in multiple sclerosis patients than in controls.

This clonotype appeared a few times. Its cognate antigen is unknown. Included in the TCR beta cDNA libraries were unique molecular identifiers. TCRdb reprocessed the PCR reads via MiXCR and lists one record per CDR3 protein. The table shows approximately 440,000 distinct CDR3 sequences, with around 40% occurring only once. Germline CDR1 and CDR2: MGHDK and SYGVNS. The CDR3 length is 16 residues. The ends lost 4 bases at V and 2 bases at J; junction bases unmatched: 9. Material: blood. The sequence was obtained from a girl aged 10 to 17 with multiple sclerosis. J is TRBJ2-7 and V is TRBV25-1, with TRBD1 matching over 9 bases. CDR3: CASSVTPGQGPYEQYF. CDR3 nucleotide sequence: TGTGCCAGCAGTGTTACTCCGGGACAGGGCCCCTACGAGCAGTACTTC.